Following are 17 T cell receptor beta chains from one sample sequenced in a study of post-analysis software for immune sequencing data. Points from the study as a whole: Relative to controls, patients had 5 or 6 TRBV segments at higher frequency, with TRBV5-6, TRBV5-1 and TRBV20-1 among these.

TCR beta libraries were prepared from cDNA with unique molecular identifiers. Using its own MiXCR run on the PCR reads, TCRdb lists one record per CDR3 protein. The sample lists 700,000 to 900,000 distinct CDR3 sequences; just over 45% were seen once. These receptors' antigens are unknown. What was sequenced was blood. Source of these receptors: a girl between 10 and 17 years old with multiple sclerosis.

This clonotype appeared a single time. CDR3 nucleotides: TGTGCCAGCAGCTGGAGCGGATACAATGAGCAGTTCTTC. It is translated as CASSWSGYNEQFF. The rearrangement joins TRBV5-4 to TRBJ2-1; TRBD2 is a possible D gene (5 bases). The germline V gene encodes CDR1 SGHNT and CDR2 YYREEE (reference sequence). This CDR3 has 13 residues. V shed 3 bases and J shed 4 bases, with 8 bases lying between them. Full variable domain (remainder filled in from reference TRBV5-4 and TRBJ2-1): ETGVTQSPTHLIKTRGQQVTLRCSSQSGHNTVSWYQQALGQGPQFIFQYYREEENGRGNFPPRFSGLQFPNYSSELNVNALELDDSALYLCASSWSGYNEQFFGPGTRLTVL.

The chain couples TRBV6-2 or TRBV6-3 to TRBJ2-7; no reliable D call. Germline V CDR1 and CDR2: MNHEY, SVGEGT. Between the trimmed V and J ends, which lost 5 bases and 5 bases, there was a span of 19 bases. This CDR3 is built from 15 residues. The CDR3 DNA sequence: TGTGCCAGCAGTCCTTTGGTGGATAGCTTCCACGAGCAGTACTTC. Amino acids: CASSPLVDSFHEQYF.

This chain connects TRBV3-1 to TRBJ2-7; 7 bases match TRBD1. Looked up from germline, CDR1 is LGHDT and CDR2 is YNNKEL (reference sequence). V dropped 0 bases and J dropped 7; count of bases not matched to a gene: 6. The CDR3 length is 14 residues. This chain's CDR3 is CASSQDGDSWEQYF. CDR3 DNA: TGTGCCAGCAGCCAAGATGGGGACAGTTGGGAGCAGTACTTC.

The gene calls are TRBV20-1 and TRBJ2-7; D gene unclear. CDR3 length: 15 amino acids. Germline CDR1 reads DFQATT; CDR2 reads SNEGSKA (reference sequence). With 0 bases removed from V and 0 bases from J, the gap between germline ends came to 12 bases. CDR3 DNA: TGCAGTGCTAGAGATAATCTCCGCTCCTCCTACGAGCAGTACTTC. This gives the protein CSARDNLRSSYEQYF.

This chain uses TRBV6-1 with TRBJ2-5, with D possibly being TRBD1 (5 bases). Between the trimmed V and J ends, which lost 7 bases and 5 bases, there was a span of 20 bases. The CDR3 has 15 residues. Germline-derived CDR1 and CDR2 are MNHNS and SASEGT. The CDR3 region has the DNA TGTGCCAGCAATCCAGGACACTTAGAGAGGGAGACCCAGTACTTC. Its translation: CASNPGHLERETQYF.

This rearrangement joins TRBV18 to TRBJ2-5; no clear D. The J call may be mistaken, given a closer DNA end match to TRBJ2-7. The CDR3 length is 15 residues. Germline V lookup: CDR1 KGHSH, CDR2 LQKENI. In nucleotides, the CDR3 is TGTGCCAGCTCCCTGGGCCCCGCCGGGTTATACGAGCAGTACTTC. It yields the protein CASSLGPAGLYEQYF.

This clonotype occurred a few times. The chain employs TRBV27 and TRBJ2-7; 7 positions agree with TRBD1. The CDR3 is 15 amino acids. Trimming at V came to 6 bases and at J to 6 bases, leaving 14 bases not matched to a gene. Germline-derived CDR1 and CDR2 are MNHEY and SMNVEV (reference sequence). DNA for the CDR3: TGTGCCAGCAGCACGGACAGGCCCGCGTATGGCGAGCAGTACTTC. This translates into CASSTDRPAYGEQYF.

The J gene is TRBJ2-7, the V gene TRBV6-2 or TRBV6-3; 8 bases agree with TRBD2. Germline trimming cut 7 bases from V and 2 bases from J; bases unmatched to any gene: 10. The CDR3 is 15 amino acids. Germline V gene lookup returns CDR1 MNHEY and CDR2 SVGEGT. The CDR3 DNA sequence: TGTGCCAGCACCCCTAGGAGCGGGAGACCCTACGAGCAGTACTTC. Protein product: CASTPRSGRPYEQYF.

Details on this clonotype: One junction end does not reproduce the germline sequence, and a read error may be involved. The gene calls are TRBV6-5 and TRBJ2-1, with 10 positions matching TRBD2. The CDR3 extends over 16 amino acids. The germline V gene encodes CDR1 MNHEY and CDR2 SVGAGI. CDR3 sequence (DNA): TGTGCCAGCAGACAGACCGGGACTAGCGACTACAGTGAGCAGTTCTTC. This gives the protein CASRQTGTSDYSEQFF.

On this clonotype: This clone may be a read error of a much larger clone one base away. The rearrangement uses TRBV5-6 and TRBJ2-1; tentatively, D is TRBD1 or TRBD2 (5 bases each). V lost 2 bases and J 4 bases, leaving 7 bases between the germline ends. The CDR3 totals 13 residues. Germline V gene data show CDR1 as SGHDT and CDR2 as YYEEEE. The CDR3 sequence is CASSFGAYNEQFF. CDR3 coding DNA: TGTGCCAGCAGCTTCGGGGCTTACAATGAGCAGTTCTTC.

The V gene is TRBV12-3 or TRBV12-4, the J gene TRBJ1-2; D uncertain. There are 15 residues in the CDR3. Trimming removed 7 bases at V and 4 bases at J, with 19 bases between. The CDR3 DNA sequence: TGTGCCAGCACCCCCACGGGGAACATGGGCTATGGCTACACCTTC. Protein product: CASTPTGNMGYGYTF.

The gene calls are TRBV4-3 and TRBJ1-1; D is unclear. Between the trimmed V and J ends, which lost 0 bases and 4 bases, there was a span of 15 bases. Germline V lookup: CDR1 LGHNA, CDR2 YSLEER. This CDR3 spans 16 amino acids. The CDR3 loop reads CASSQDYGSWGTEAFF. The CDR3 nucleotides read TGCGCCAGCAGCCAAGATTACGGGTCCTGGGGCACTGAAGCTTTCTTT.

The chain is built from TRBV12-3 or TRBV12-4 and TRBJ1-2, with 9 bases aligning to TRBD1. The V and J ends lost 6 bases and 8 bases, in that order; junction bases with no gene match: 13. The CDR3 sequence is 15 residues long. The CDR3 nucleotides read TGTGCCAGCAGCAGTGCCTGGACAGGGGATATAGGCTACACCTTC. Translation: CASSSAWTGDIGYTF.

This clonotype was detected a few times. J is TRBJ1-5 and V is TRBV16, with D possibly being TRBD1 (6 bases). Deletions cut 1 base from V and 2 bases from J, with 9 bases between. The CDR3 is 15 amino acids. CDR1 is KGHSY, CDR2 FQNENV, per germline. The CDR3 protein is CASSQWAGGNQPQHF. The CDR3, as DNA: TGTGCCAGCAGCCAATGGGCAGGGGGCAATCAGCCCCAGCATTTT.

This clonotype appeared a few times. The chain recombines TRBV24-1 with TRBJ2-1; 8 positions agree with TRBD2. CDR3 size: 17 residues. Germline CDR1 KGHDR, CDR2 SFDVKD. With V trimmed by 5 bases and J by 0 bases, 8 bases remained unmatched. In nucleotides, the CDR3 is TGTGCCACCAGTGTTGGTACTAGCGGCCTCTCCTACAATGAGCAGTTCTTC. Protein: CATSVGTSGLSYNEQFF.

This rearrangement joins TRBV7-2 to TRBJ2-1; D not resolved. The ends were cut back, 2 bases at V and 8 bases at J, with 13 bases in the middle. CDR1 and CDR2 from the germline V gene are SGHTA and FQGNSA. The CDR3 has 14 amino acids. CDR3 DNA: TGTGCCAGCAGCTTAAGTGGCGGATACGATGAGCAGTTCTTC. It specifies CASSLSGGYDEQFF.

The chain is built from TRBV29-1 and TRBJ2-1, with no clear D. The germline V gene encodes CDR1 SQVTM and CDR2 ANQGSEA. Trimming took off 0 bases at V and 4 bases at J, with 22 bases between the two ends. The CDR3 contains 18 residues. In nucleotides, the CDR3 is TGCAGCGTTGAAGATCCTTCCACTAATCCTCGTCGTTACAATGAGCAGTTCTTC. Its translation: CSVEDPSTNPRRYNEQFF.